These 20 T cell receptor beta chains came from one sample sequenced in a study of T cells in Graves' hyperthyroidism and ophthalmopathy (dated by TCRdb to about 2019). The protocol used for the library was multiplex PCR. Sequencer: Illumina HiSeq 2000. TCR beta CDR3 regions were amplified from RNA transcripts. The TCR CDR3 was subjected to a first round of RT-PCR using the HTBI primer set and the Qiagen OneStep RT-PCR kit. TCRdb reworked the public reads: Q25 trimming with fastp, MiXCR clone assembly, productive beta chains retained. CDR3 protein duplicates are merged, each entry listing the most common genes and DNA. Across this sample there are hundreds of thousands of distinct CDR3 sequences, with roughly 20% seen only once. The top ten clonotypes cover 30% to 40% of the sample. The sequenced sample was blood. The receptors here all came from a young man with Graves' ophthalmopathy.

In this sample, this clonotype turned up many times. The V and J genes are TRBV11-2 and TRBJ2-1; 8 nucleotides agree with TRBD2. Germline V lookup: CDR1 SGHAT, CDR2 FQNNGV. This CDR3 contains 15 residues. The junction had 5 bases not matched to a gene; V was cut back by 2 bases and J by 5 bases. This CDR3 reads CASSLSGSTHNEQFF. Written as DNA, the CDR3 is TGTGCCAGCAGCTTAAGCGGGAGTACACACAATGAGCAGTTCTTC.

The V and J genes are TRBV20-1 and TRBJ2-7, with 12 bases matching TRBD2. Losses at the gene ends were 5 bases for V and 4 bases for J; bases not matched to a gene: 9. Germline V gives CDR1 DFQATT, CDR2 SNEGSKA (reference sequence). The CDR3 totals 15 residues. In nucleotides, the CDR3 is TGCAGTGCTCTGAGACTAGCGGGAGTGCGATACGAGCAGTACTTC. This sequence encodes CSALRLAGVRYEQYF.

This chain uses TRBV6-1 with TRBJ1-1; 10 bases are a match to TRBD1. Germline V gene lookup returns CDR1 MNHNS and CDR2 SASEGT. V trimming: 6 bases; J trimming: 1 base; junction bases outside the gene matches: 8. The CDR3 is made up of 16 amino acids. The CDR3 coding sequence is TGTGCCAGCAGCCCCCTGGGACAGGGGACGAACACTGAAGCTTTCTTT. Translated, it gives CASSPLGQGTNTEAFF.

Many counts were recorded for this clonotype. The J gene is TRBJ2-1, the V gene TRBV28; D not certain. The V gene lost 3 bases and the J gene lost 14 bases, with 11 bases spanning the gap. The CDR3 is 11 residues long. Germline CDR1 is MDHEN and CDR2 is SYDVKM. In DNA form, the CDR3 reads TGTGCCAGCAGTTTCACAGATCGAGAGTTCTTC. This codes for CASSFTDREFF.

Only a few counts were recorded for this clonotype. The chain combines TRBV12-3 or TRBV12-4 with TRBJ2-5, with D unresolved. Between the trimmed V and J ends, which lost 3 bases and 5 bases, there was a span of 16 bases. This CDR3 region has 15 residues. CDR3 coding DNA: TGTGCCAGCAGTTTCGAAGGATCCCCCAGGGAGACCCAGTACTTC. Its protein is CASSFEGSPRETQYF.

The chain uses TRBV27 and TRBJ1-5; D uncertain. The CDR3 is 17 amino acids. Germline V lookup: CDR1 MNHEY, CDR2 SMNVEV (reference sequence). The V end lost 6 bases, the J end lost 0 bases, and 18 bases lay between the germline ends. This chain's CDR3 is CASRPFIGGYSNQPQHF. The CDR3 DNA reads TGTGCCAGCAGGCCATTTATAGGAGGGTATAGCAATCAGCCCCAGCATTTT.

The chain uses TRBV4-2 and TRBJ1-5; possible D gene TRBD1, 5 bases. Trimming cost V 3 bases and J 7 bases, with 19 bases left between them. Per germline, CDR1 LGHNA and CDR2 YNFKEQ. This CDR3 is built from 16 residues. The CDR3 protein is CASSQVGQAQEQPQHF. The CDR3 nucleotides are TGTGCCAGCAGCCAGGTGGGGCAGGCCCAGGAGCAGCCCCAGCATTTT.

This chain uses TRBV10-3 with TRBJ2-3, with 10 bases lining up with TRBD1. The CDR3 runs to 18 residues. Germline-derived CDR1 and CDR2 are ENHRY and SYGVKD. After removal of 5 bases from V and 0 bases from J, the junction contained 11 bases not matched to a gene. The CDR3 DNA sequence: TGTGCCATCAGTCTAGGGACAGGGGCACGCTTAAGCACAGATACGCAGTATTTT. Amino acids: CAISLGTGARLSTDTQYF.

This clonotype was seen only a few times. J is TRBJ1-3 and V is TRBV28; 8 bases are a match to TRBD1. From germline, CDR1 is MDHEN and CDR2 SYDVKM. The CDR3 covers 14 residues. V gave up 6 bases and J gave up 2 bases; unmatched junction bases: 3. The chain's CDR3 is CASRQGEAGNTIYF. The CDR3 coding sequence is TGTGCCAGCAGACAGGGGGAGGCTGGAAACACCATATATTTT.

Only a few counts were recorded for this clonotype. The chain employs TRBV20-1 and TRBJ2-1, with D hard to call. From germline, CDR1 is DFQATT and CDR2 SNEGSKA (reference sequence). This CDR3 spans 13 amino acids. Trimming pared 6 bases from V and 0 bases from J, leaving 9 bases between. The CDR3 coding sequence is TGCAGTGCGCTCCGGAGCTCCTACAATGAGCAGTTCTTC. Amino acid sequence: CSALRSSYNEQFF.

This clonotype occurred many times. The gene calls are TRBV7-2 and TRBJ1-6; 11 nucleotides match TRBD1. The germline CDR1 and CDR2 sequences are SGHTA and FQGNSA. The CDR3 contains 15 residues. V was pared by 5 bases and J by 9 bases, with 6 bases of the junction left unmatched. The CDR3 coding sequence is TGTGCCAGCAGCAGCCGGACAGGGGGCAGTTCACCCCTCCACTTT. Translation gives CASSSRTGGSSPLHF.

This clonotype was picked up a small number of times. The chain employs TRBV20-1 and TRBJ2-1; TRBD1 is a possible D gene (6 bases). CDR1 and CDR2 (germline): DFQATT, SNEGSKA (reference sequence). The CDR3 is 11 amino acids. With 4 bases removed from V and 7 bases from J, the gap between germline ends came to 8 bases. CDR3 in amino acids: CSAIRGNEQFF. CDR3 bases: TGCAGTGCTATCAGGGGAAATGAGCAGTTCTTC.

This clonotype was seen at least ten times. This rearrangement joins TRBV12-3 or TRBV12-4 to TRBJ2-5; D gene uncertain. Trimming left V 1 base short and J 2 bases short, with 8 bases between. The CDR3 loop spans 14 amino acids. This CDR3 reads CASSLVSRQETQYF. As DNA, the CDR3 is TGTGCCAGCAGTTTAGTAAGCCGGCAAGAGACCCAGTACTTC.

The CDR3 region is CASSQEGTSALEQYF. The CDR3, as DNA: TGCGCCAGCAGCCAAGAGGGGACTAGCGCCTTGGAGCAGTACTTC. V is TRBV4-1 and J is TRBJ2-7, with 10 bases fitting TRBD2. In germline, CDR1 is MGHRA, CDR2 YSYEKL. The CDR3 is made up of 15 amino acids. Trimming removed 0 bases from V and 7 bases from J; junction bases left unmatched: 6.

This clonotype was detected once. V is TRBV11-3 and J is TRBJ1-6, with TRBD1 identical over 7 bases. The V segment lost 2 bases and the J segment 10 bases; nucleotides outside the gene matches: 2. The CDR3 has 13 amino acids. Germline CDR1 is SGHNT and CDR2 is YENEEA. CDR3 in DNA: TGTGCCAGCAGCTTAACAGGGGACTCACCCCTCCACTTT. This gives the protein CASSLTGDSPLHF. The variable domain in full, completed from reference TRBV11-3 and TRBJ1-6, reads EAGVVQSPRYKIIEKKQPVAFWCNPISGHNTLYWYLQNLGQGPELLIRYENEEAVDDSQLPKDRFSAERLKGVDSTLKIQPAELGDSAVYLCASSLTGDSPLHFGNGTRLTVT.

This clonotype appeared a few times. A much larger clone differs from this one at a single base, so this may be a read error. CDR3 loop: CATSDSTVDKQYF. The CDR3, as DNA: TGTGCCACCAGTGACTCAACAGTGGACAAGCAGTACTTC. The chain joins TRBV24-1 to TRBJ2-7; D perhaps matches TRBD1 (5 bases). The CDR3 is 13 amino acids. Trimming removed 4 bases at V and 8 bases at J, with 14 bases between. Germline V gene sequence: CDR1 KGHDR, CDR2 SFDVKD.

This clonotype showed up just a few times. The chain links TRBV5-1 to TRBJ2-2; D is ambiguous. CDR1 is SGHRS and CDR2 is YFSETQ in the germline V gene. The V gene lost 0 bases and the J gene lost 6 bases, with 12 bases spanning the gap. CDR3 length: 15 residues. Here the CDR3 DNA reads TGCGCCAGCAGCTTGGTCACGGTAATAGCCGGGGAGCTGTTTTTT. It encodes CASSLVTVIAGELFF.

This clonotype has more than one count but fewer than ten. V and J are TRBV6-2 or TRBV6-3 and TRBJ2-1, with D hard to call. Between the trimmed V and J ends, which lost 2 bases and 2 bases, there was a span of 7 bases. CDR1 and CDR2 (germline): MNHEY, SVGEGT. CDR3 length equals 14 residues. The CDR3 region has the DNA TGTGCCAGCAGTTACACGGATACCTACAATGAGCAGTTCTTC. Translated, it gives CASSYTDTYNEQFF.

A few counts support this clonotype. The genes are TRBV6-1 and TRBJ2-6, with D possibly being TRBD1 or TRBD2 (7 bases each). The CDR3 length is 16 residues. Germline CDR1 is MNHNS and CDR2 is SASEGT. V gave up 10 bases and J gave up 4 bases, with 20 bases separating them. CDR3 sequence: CATVGEGAAGANVLTF. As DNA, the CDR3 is TGTGCCACCGTTGGGGAGGGGGCAGCCGGGGCCAACGTCCTGACTTTC.

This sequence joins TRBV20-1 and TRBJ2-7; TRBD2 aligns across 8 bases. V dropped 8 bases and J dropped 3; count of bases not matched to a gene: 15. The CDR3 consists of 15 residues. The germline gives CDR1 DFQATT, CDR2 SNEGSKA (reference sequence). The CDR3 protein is CSFYPGLAGHYEQYF. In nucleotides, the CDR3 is TGCAGTTTTTACCCTGGGTTAGCGGGACACTACGAGCAGTACTTC.